The present T cell receptor beta chain was sequenced within a study of OX40 agonist ivuxolimab in advanced cancers. The study's findings and limits: By week 6 at 0.1 to 3.0 mg/kg, blood CD4+ and CD8+ T cells had expanded clonally.

V was clipped by 0 bases and J by 1 base; unmatched bases: 6. This CDR3 has 16 amino acids. Germline values: CDR1 MGHDK, CDR2 SYGVNS. The table lists this clone with a few counts. Its antigen is as yet unknown. Produced via immunoSEQ multiplex PCR; TCRdb's table is partial and in-frame only. The table lists 83,000 or so clones, roughly 90% of them singletons, with less than 0.75% in the top ten. The chain joins TRBV25-1 to TRBJ2-7; 7 nucleotides match TRBD1. This TCR came from an adult with an advanced solid tumor such as melanoma, head and neck, liver or kidney cancer. Sequenced material: CD4+ or CD8+ T cells sorted from blood, taken in a trial of the OX40 agonist ivuxolimab. The CDR3 is CASSEYSGTESYEQYF. CDR3 nucleotides: TGTGCCAGCAGTGAATATAGTGGGACAGAATCCTACGAGCAGTACTTC.